A single sample is the source of the 32 T cell receptor beta chains below, sequenced in a study of T cell changes during pregnancy in multiple sclerosis (dated by TCRdb to between 2018 and 2021). Library preparation employed the immunoSEQ multiplex PCR assay. Sourced from immuneACCESS, this table was stored by TCRdb with only in-frame sequences that have V and J called. A share of the clones is absent; for the studies checked, an unresolved V gene accounts for under half, and the remainder has no known explanation. Across this sample there are just over 55,000 clones, with roughly 90% seen only once. The ten top clones hold around 3.3% of the sample. The sample in question was peripheral blood, obtained after pregnancy. The receptors here all came from a female donor in good health, enrolled as a control in a pregnancy study.

This sequence joins TRBV6-1 and TRBJ1-3; the D is unclear. This CDR3 is built from 10 residues. Germline values: CDR1 MNHNS, CDR2 SASEGT. V dropped 10 bases and J dropped 3 bases, with 4 bases sitting between them. The CDR3 DNA sequence: TGTGCCACCGTTGGAAACACCATATATTTT. It is translated as CATVGNTIYF.

V gene TRBV30 combines with J gene TRBJ2-5; TRBD2 agrees at 11 bases. V was clipped by 1 base and J by 6 bases; unmatched bases: 4. Germline loops: CDR1 GTSNPN, CDR2 SVGIG (reference sequence). The CDR3 length is 14 residues. For the CDR3, the DNA is TGTGCCTGGAGTGGACTAGCGGGGAGTCAGACCCAGTACTTC. It encodes CAWSGLAGSQTQYF.

The chain uses TRBV2 and TRBJ2-2; D is possibly TRBD1 (6 bases). V was pared by 9 bases and J by 2 bases, with 13 bases between. CDR1 and CDR2 (germline): SNHLY, FYNNEI. The CDR3 extends over 14 amino acids. The CDR3 DNA reads TGTGCCAGTACACCCAGGGGAAACACCGGGGAGCTGTTTTTT. Protein product: CASTPRGNTGELFF.

This clone was detected a few times. The V and J genes are TRBV4-1 and TRBJ1-5, with D perhaps matching TRBD1 (6 bases). The CDR3 covers 16 residues. V was trimmed by 1 base and J by 7 bases, leaving 17 bases between them. Germline CDR1 and CDR2: MGHRA and YSYEKL. The CDR3 bases are TGCGCCAGCAGCCAAGGGTACAGGGTTGAGGGACAGCCCCAGCATTTT. This codes for CASSQGYRVEGQPQHF.

The chain recombines TRBV4-1 with TRBJ1-1; no clear D. The CDR3 consists of 13 residues. The germline V gene has CDR1 MGHRA and CDR2 YSYEKL. The V and J ends lost 4 bases and 2 bases respectively, with 8 bases between them. This chain's CDR3 is CASSLQENTEAFF. CDR3 DNA: TGCGCCAGCAGCCTCCAGGAAAACACTGAAGCTTTCTTT.

V gene TRBV5-1 combines with J gene TRBJ2-5, with 10 nucleotides matching TRBD2. The CDR3 covers 16 residues. Germline V lookup: CDR1 SGHRS, CDR2 YFSETQ. V lost 0 bases to trimming and J lost 1 base; unmatched junction nucleotides: 3. The CDR3 protein is CASSLAPSGGQETQYF. The CDR3 region has the DNA TGCGCCAGCAGCTTGGCGCCTAGCGGGGGCCAAGAGACCCAGTACTTC.

In its sample, this clone was seen once. This chain uses TRBV5-1 with TRBJ2-3, with unresolved D. The V gene lost 1 base and the J gene lost 0 bases, with 21 bases spanning the gap. CDR3 size: 19 residues. Germline V lookup: CDR1 SGHRS, CDR2 YFSETQ. CDR3 in DNA: TGCGCCAGCAGCTTGTACCTCCGGTACAGCACTCCTAGCACAGATACGCAGTATTTT. Protein product: CASSLYLRYSTPSTDTQYF.

This rearrangement joins TRBV5-1 to TRBJ2-3; 10 nucleotides agree with TRBD1. This CDR3 region has 17 residues. CDR1 is SGHRS and CDR2 is YFSETQ in the germline V gene. With 1 base clipped from V and 3 bases from J, the junction kept 8 bases outside the gene matches. CDR3 loop: CASSLIETGGETDTQYF. The CDR3 nucleotides are TGCGCCAGCAGCTTGATCGAGACAGGGGGCGAGACAGATACGCAGTATTTT.

The chain employs TRBV6-5 and TRBJ2-2; tentatively, D is TRBD1 (5 bases). This CDR3 region has 15 residues. V was shortened by 6 bases and J by 4 bases, with 15 bases between the two germline ends. Per the germline V gene, CDR1 is MNHEY and CDR2 is SVGAGI. The CDR3 coding sequence is TGTGCCAGCAGACTCCCCGGCAGGGCCACCGGGGAGCTGTTTTTT. Translating gives CASRLPGRATGELFF.

This chain uses TRBV9 with TRBJ1-2; 7 nucleotides line up with TRBD1. CDR3 size: 13 residues. J lost 6 bases, V lost 2 bases, and 4 bases had no gene match. Germline-derived CDR1 and CDR2 are SGDLS and YYNGEE. CDR3 nucleotide sequence: TGTGCCAGCAGCGTCTCAACAGGGGATGGCTACACCTTC. This encodes CASSVSTGDGYTF.

The chain uses TRBV5-6 and TRBJ2-5, with D possibly matching TRBD1 (5 bases). The length of the CDR3 is 13 residues. The V end lost 0 bases, the J end lost 4 bases, and 7 bases lay between the germline ends. Looked up from germline, CDR1 is SGHDT and CDR2 is YYEEEE. This chain's CDR3 is CASSLVQGETQYF. The CDR3 nucleotides are TGTGCCAGCAGCTTGGTTCAGGGAGAGACCCAGTACTTC.

This chain uses TRBV19 with TRBJ1-1; the match to TRBD1 covers 8 bases. This CDR3 is built from 15 residues. Germline V lookup: CDR1 LNHDA, CDR2 SQIVND (reference sequence). Trimming took 2 bases from V and 4 from J; bases not matched to a gene: 6. The CDR3 sequence: CASSISPGGITEAFF. The CDR3 DNA is TGTGCCAGTAGTATAAGTCCAGGGGGCATCACTGAAGCTTTCTTT.

The gene calls are TRBV4-3 and TRBJ2-5, with TRBD2 as a possible D gene (5 bases). Trimming left V 4 bases short and J 1 base short, with 13 bases between. This CDR3 region has 15 residues. From germline, CDR1 is LGHNA and CDR2 YSLEER. Here the CDR3 reads CASSPSPGFQETQYF. DNA for the CDR3: TGCGCCAGCAGCCCCTCGCCGGGGTTCCAAGAGACCCAGTACTTC.

This chain connects TRBV2 to TRBJ2-7; 9 bases agree with TRBD1. With 8 bases clipped from V and 6 bases from J, the junction kept 11 bases outside the gene matches. The CDR3 length is 14 residues. Germline loops: CDR1 SNHLY, CDR2 FYNNEI. The CDR3 here is CASGDRAGAPEQYF. CDR3 in DNA: TGTGCCAGCGGGGACAGGGCGGGTGCTCCCGAGCAGTACTTC. The full variable domain, completed using reference TRBV2 and TRBJ2-7, is EPEVTQTPSHQVTQMGQEVILRCVPISNHLYFYWYRQILGQKVEFLVSFYNNEISEKSEIFDDQFSVERPDGSNFTLKIRSTKLEDSAMYFCASGDRAGAPEQYFGPGTRLTVT.

The J gene is TRBJ1-6, the V gene TRBV5-1, with D possibly being TRBD1 (5 bases). V gave up 10 bases and J gave up 8 bases, with 19 bases separating them. The V gene's germline CDR1 is SGHRS and CDR2 YFSETQ. The CDR3 consists of 14 residues. The CDR3 region has the DNA TGCGCCGCTGGGGATGGGGCGCCGGATTCACCCCTCCACTTT. Protein product: CAAGDGAPDSPLHF. Variable domain in full (rest from reference TRBV5-1 and TRBJ1-6): KAGVTQTPRYLIKTRGQQVTLSCSPISGHRSVSWYQQTPGQGLQFLFEYFSETQRNKGNFPGRFSGRQFSNSRSEMNVSTLELGDSALYLCAAGDGAPDSPLHFGNGTRLTVT.

The CDR3 DNA reads TGCGCCAGCAGCCATAACAGGGGTAACGCTTTCTTT. Protein sequence: CASSHNRGNAFF. The chain links TRBV4-3 to TRBJ1-1, with 7 bases identical to TRBD1. This CDR3 is built from 12 residues. The V and J ends lost 3 bases and 11 bases, in that order; junction bases with no gene match: 6. From germline, CDR1 is LGHNA and CDR2 YSLEER.

The genes are TRBV7-6 and TRBJ2-3; 8 nucleotides line up with TRBD2. Germline V gives CDR1 SGHVS, CDR2 FNYEAQ. V lost 5 bases to trimming and J lost 0 bases; unmatched junction nucleotides: 7. CDR3 length: 16 amino acids. CDR3 bases: TGTGCCAGCAGCCCGAGCGGGGGCCTGAGCACAGATACGCAGTATTTT. Its protein product is CASSPSGGLSTDTQYF.

J is TRBJ1-2 and V is TRBV5-8; D not certain. In germline, CDR1 is SGHTS, CDR2 YDEGEE. The CDR3 sequence is 13 residues long. Trimming took off 0 bases at V and 5 bases at J, with 8 bases between the two ends. DNA of the CDR3: TGTGCCAGCAGCTTGGTCGGCGGGTATGGCTACACCTTC. Translated: CASSLVGGYGYTF.

This chain links TRBV19 with TRBJ2-5; D call uncertain. Germline V gene lookup returns CDR1 LNHDA and CDR2 SQIVND (reference sequence). The CDR3 loop spans 15 amino acids. Trimming left V 5 bases short and J 4 bases short, with 17 bases between. The CDR3 sequence: CASSSSSSLRETQYF. CDR3 DNA: TGTGCCAGTAGTTCTTCCTCGTCACTGAGAGAGACCCAGTACTTC.

The chain is built from TRBV7-2 and TRBJ2-3; TRBD2 matches 9 bases. V shed 2 bases and J 0 bases; nucleotides not matched to a gene: 6. The CDR3 sequence is 17 residues long. Germline V gives CDR1 SGHTA, CDR2 FQGNSA. In nucleotides, the CDR3 is TGTGCCAGCAGCTTATCTCAGCGGGGGGCGAGCACAGATACGCAGTATTTT. Amino acid sequence: CASSLSQRGASTDTQYF.

The chain employs TRBV6-1 and TRBJ2-4, with 10 bases aligning to TRBD2. Germline V gene data show CDR1 as MNHNS and CDR2 as SASEGT. V dropped 4 bases and J dropped 0; count of bases not matched to a gene: 0. The CDR3 is 15 residues long. CDR3 loop: CASSGLAGAKNIQYF. The DNA of the CDR3 is TGTGCCAGCAGTGGACTAGCGGGAGCCAAAAACATTCAGTACTTC.

The chain combines TRBV28 with TRBJ1-4; no firm D call. This CDR3 is built from 14 residues. CDR1 is MDHEN, CDR2 SYDVKM, per germline. Trimming removed 3 bases at V and 7 bases at J, with 12 bases between. CDR3 nucleotide sequence: TGTGCCAGCAGTTTGGATGTCTCGGGTGAAAAACTGTTTTTT. It encodes CASSLDVSGEKLFF.

The chain links TRBV4-3 to TRBJ2-1, with 12 bases lining up with TRBD2. After removal of 4 bases from V and 0 bases from J, the junction contained 10 bases not matched to a gene. Looked up from germline, CDR1 is LGHNA and CDR2 is YSLEER. CDR3 length equals 19 residues. CDR3 DNA: TGCGCCAGCAGCCTAGGGACTAGCGGGCCCCGGCACTCCTACAATGAGCAGTTCTTC. Protein product: CASSLGTSGPRHSYNEQFF.

The CDR3 region is CASSIGPGLPEAFF. Written as DNA, the CDR3 is TGTGCCAGTAGTATAGGGCCTGGACTACCTGAAGCTTTCTTT. The V and J genes are TRBV19 and TRBJ1-1; D is ambiguous. Trimming took off 1 base at V and 6 bases at J, with 12 bases between the two ends. The CDR3 runs to 14 residues. In germline, CDR1 is LNHDA, CDR2 SQIVND (reference sequence).

The rearrangement links TRBV5-6 to TRBJ1-3; D possibly corresponds to TRBD1 (5 bases). Trimming pared 10 bases from V and 0 bases from J, leaving 11 bases between. Germline loops: CDR1 SGHDT, CDR2 YYEEEE. The CDR3 is 13 residues long. CDR3 sequence reads: CAYTGGSGNTIYF. The CDR3 DNA reads TGTGCCTATACGGGGGGCTCTGGAAACACCATATATTTT.

For the CDR3, the DNA is TGTGCCAGTAGTGTCGGACAGGGCAATCAGCCCCAGCATTTT. Translation gives CASSVGQGNQPQHF. This chain uses TRBV19 with TRBJ1-5; 7 bases are a match to TRBD1. CDR3 length: 14 residues. The germline V gene encodes CDR1 LNHDA and CDR2 SQIVND (reference sequence). V gave up 5 bases and J gave up 2 bases; unmatched junction bases: 3. Together with reference TRBV19 and TRBJ1-5, the CDR3 gives the full variable domain: DGGITQSPKYLFRKEGQNVTLSCEQNLNHDAMYWYRQDPGQGLRLIYYSQIVNDFQKGDIAEGYSVSREKKESFPLTVTSAQKNPTAFYLCASSVGQGNQPQHFGDGTRLSIL.

The chain employs TRBV11-2 and TRBJ2-5, with 7 bases lining up with TRBD1. The CDR3 is 14 residues long. Germline loops: CDR1 SGHAT, CDR2 FQNNGV. Trimming took 4 bases from V and 5 from J; bases not matched to a gene: 7. CDR3 loop: CASSSRATGETQYF. CDR3 in DNA: TGTGCCAGCAGCTCAAGAGCGACAGGGGAGACCCAGTACTTC.

V gene TRBV19 combines with J gene TRBJ1-4, with D maybe TRBD1 (6 bases). V was clipped by 5 bases and J by 5 bases, with 15 bases between them. Germline-derived CDR1 and CDR2 are LNHDA and SQIVND (reference sequence). This CDR3 is built from 15 residues. The CDR3 nucleotides are TGTGCCAGTAGTCTTGGGGGCGCCGGGAATGAAAAACTGTTTTTT. It specifies CASSLGGAGNEKLFF.

The chain has TRBV4-3 and TRBJ1-2, with TRBD1 matching 7 bases. Germline-derived CDR1 and CDR2 are LGHNA and YSLEER. This CDR3 has 15 amino acids. V lost 1 base and J lost 4; bases outside the gene matches: 6. CDR3 residues: CASSQVGGTAYGYTF. DNA for the CDR3: TGCGCCAGCAGCCAAGTAGGTGGGACAGCCTATGGCTACACCTTC.

This sequence joins TRBV5-1 and TRBJ1-1, with D maybe TRBD1 (6 bases). V shed 4 bases and J shed 1 base, with 11 bases lying between them. This CDR3 is 14 amino acids long. The V gene's germline CDR1 is SGHRS and CDR2 YFSETQ. The CDR3, as DNA: TGCGCCAGCAGCCTCGGACAGAGGAACACTGAAGCTTTCTTT. It encodes CASSLGQRNTEAFF.

In its sample, this clone was seen once. The rearrangement joins TRBV28 to TRBJ1-2, with D perhaps matching TRBD1 (5 bases). There are 14 residues in the CDR3. Germline V gives CDR1 MDHEN, CDR2 SYDVKM. The germline V and J ends were trimmed by 3 bases and 8 bases, with 16 bases remaining between them. CDR3 bases: TGTGCCAGCAGTTTGGGGCGGGGTGGCAAGGGCTACACCTTC. Its translation is CASSLGRGGKGYTF.

The J gene is TRBJ1-5, the V gene TRBV27, with D tentatively TRBD1 (6 bases). Germline assignment: CDR1 MNHEY and CDR2 SMNVEV (reference sequence). V was trimmed by 5 bases and J by 4 bases, leaving 12 bases between them. This CDR3 comprises 14 residues. This CDR3 is CASSNTGSNQPQHF. The CDR3 nucleotides are TGTGCCAGCAGTAACACAGGGTCAAATCAGCCCCAGCATTTT.